This T cell receptor beta chain was found in a study of monozygotic twins with cystic fibrosis. Notes on the study in general: Median Simpson clonality of approximately 0.0091 suggested naive T cells predominated.

On this clone: Its antigen remains unidentified.

Sequenced by immunoSEQ multiplex PCR; TCRdb stores in-frame clones only, minus some. This table has about 19,000 clones, approximately 97% appearing once. Sequenced input: blood. The TCR originated in a woman aged 25 to 39 with cystic fibrosis.

The CDR3 DNA follows: TGTGCCAGCTCACCGGGCGCCAGAAGCACTGAAGCTTTCTTT. Translation gives CASSPGARSTEAFF. This chain links TRBV18 with TRBJ1-1; D gene unclear. V gave up 3 bases and J gave up 4 bases, with 12 bases separating them. This CDR3 has 14 residues. In germline, CDR1 is KGHSH, CDR2 LQKENI.